This is a list of T cell receptor beta chains from one sample in a study of CD8 T cells in ankylosing spondylitis. TCRdb processed the 5' RACE reads anew with MiXCR; each CDR3 protein has one entry. The sample lists about 390,000 distinct CDR3 sequences; more than 20% were seen once. The sequenced sample was blood, either unsorted or a sorted T cell fraction (not recorded which). The receptor set was obtained from a male donor with ankylosing spondylitis. Each CDR3 is given with its conserved first and last residue. A D gene is named only where the DNA matches it firmly. Rows may omit the clone size; those that give it use once, few, many or a size class.

d_call,j_call,clone_size,v_call,cdr3_aa,cdr3_nt
.,TRBJ2-7,.,TRBV7-2,CASSLVIAYEQYF,TGTGCCAGCAGCTTAGTAATAGCTTACGAGCAGTACTTC
TRBD1,TRBJ2-1,few,TRBV11-3,CASSPRGDRLYNEQFF,TGTGCCAGCAGCCCCAGGGGGGACAGGTTATACAATGAGCAGTTCTTC
TRBD2,TRBJ2-7,few,TRBV7-8,CASSFGRTSGSFEQYF,TGTGCCAGCAGCTTTGGCCGGACTAGCGGGAGTTTCGAGCAGTACTTC
.,TRBJ1-2,.,TRBV5-1,CASSGGRGGYGYTF,TGCGCCAGCAGCGGCGGACGGGGAGGATATGGCTACACCTTC
TRBD1,TRBJ2-2,.,TRBV2,CASRGTGRTGELFF,TGTGCCAGCAGGGGGACAGGGCGCACCGGGGAGCTGTTTTTT
.,TRBJ2-2,few,TRBV6-1,CASSVGRPGTGELFF,TGTGCCAGCAGTGTAGGCCGTCCCGGGACCGGGGAGCTGTTTTTT
.,TRBJ1-2,.,TRBV4-2,CASSQDWRVGGYTF,TGTGCCAGCAGCCAAGATTGGCGGGTGGGTGGCTACACCTTC
.,TRBJ1-1,.,TRBV18,CASCKGRDTEAFF,TGTGCCAGCTGTAAGGGTCGCGACACTGAAGCTTTCTTT
.,TRBJ2-3,.,TRBV27,CASIHRASDTQYF,TGTGCCAGCATTCACAGGGCCTCAGATACGCAGTATTTT
TRBD1,TRBJ1-2,few,TRBV29-1,CSGGGQYYGYTF,TGCAGCGGGGGGGGACAGTACTATGGCTACACCTTC
.,TRBJ2-2,.,TRBV7-9,CASSFRDKHTGISELFF,TGTGCCAGCAGCTTCCGGGACAAACACACAGGAATCTCGGAGCTGTTTTTT
.,TRBJ1-5,few,TRBV20-1,CSARLSGPNQPQHF,TGCAGTGCTAGACTTTCGGGACCCAATCAGCCCCAGCATTTT
TRBD2,TRBJ2-5,few,TRBV2,CASSEASSPGGLETQYF,TGTGCCAGCAGTGAAGCGTCTTCCCCGGGAGGCTTGGAGACCCAGTACTTC
.,TRBJ2-3,.,TRBV29-1,CSVVAYTDTQYF,TGCAGCGTTGTTGCGTACACAGATACGCAGTATTTT
.,TRBJ2-7,few,TRBV12-3/TRBV12-4,CASSWGIKEQYF,TGTGCCAGCAGTTGGGGGATTAAAGAGCAGTACTTC
.,TRBJ2-7,.,TRBV28,CAIRPGTEGYEQYF,TGTGCCATCCGACCAGGGACTGAGGGATACGAGCAGTACTTC
.,TRBJ2-7,.,TRBV7-8,CASSFNQGQISSYEQYF,TGTGCCAGCAGCTTCAACCAAGGACAGATTAGCTCCTACGAGCAGTACTTC
.,TRBJ2-3,.,TRBV7-3,CASSLTVGQGPDTQYF,TGTGCCAGCAGCTTAACAGTCGGGCAGGGCCCAGATACGCAGTATTTT
.,TRBJ1-5,many,TRBV28,CASLRGSGNQPQHF,TGTGCCAGCCTGCGGGGAAGCGGCAATCAGCCCCAGCATTTT
.,TRBJ2-7,few,TRBV20-1,CSARLQGDAYEQYF,TGCAGTGCTAGACTACAGGGCGACGCCTACGAGCAGTACTTC
TRBD2,TRBJ2-1,few,TRBV18,CASSGGTSGSKGEQFF,TGTGCCAGCTCAGGCGGGACTAGCGGGAGCAAGGGTGAGCAGTTCTTC
.,TRBJ1-1,.,TRBV20-1,CSASGPNMNTEAFF,TGCAGTGCTAGCGGGCCAAACATGAACACTGAAGCTTTCTTT
.,TRBJ1-1,.,TRBV5-1,CASSLRGLSTEAFF,TGCGCCAGCAGCTTGCGGGGGCTGAGCACTGAAGCTTTCTTT
.,TRBJ1-4,.,TRBV7-6,CASSPIATNEKLFF,TGTGCCAGCAGCCCGATCGCAACTAATGAAAAACTGTTTTTT
TRBD1,TRBJ2-2,.,TRBV27,CASSRGTGTVLGTGELFF,TGTGCCAGCAGTCGCGGGACAGGGACCGTTTTAGGGACCGGGGAGCTGTTTTTT
.,TRBJ2-7,few,TRBV12-3/TRBV12-4,CASSFSAGGHEQYF,TGTGCCAGCAGTTTTTCTGCAGGTGGTCACGAGCAGTACTTC
TRBD2,TRBJ2-1,few,TRBV5-1,CASSLEWGRAYNEQFF,TGCGCCAGCAGCTTGGAATGGGGGAGGGCCTACAATGAGCAGTTCTTC
.,TRBJ2-7,few,TRBV5-1,CASSLYEPIEQYF,TGCGCCAGCAGCTTATACGAGCCCATCGAGCAGTACTTC
.,TRBJ2-7,few,TRBV9,CASSVGNSGLYEQYF,TGTGCCAGCAGCGTAGGAAACTCGGGACTCTACGAGCAGTACTTC
TRBD1,TRBJ2-7,.,TRBV3-1,CASRGTGLSEQYF,TGTGCCAGCAGGGGGACAGGGCTCTCCGAGCAGTACTTC
.,TRBJ1-1,many,TRBV29-1,CSVERWDTEAFF,TGCAGCGTCGAGCGGTGGGACACTGAAGCTTTCTTT
.,TRBJ1-1,few,TRBV5-1,CASSLVGGPEAFF,TGCGCCAGCAGCTTGGTTGGAGGCCCTGAAGCTTTCTTT
.,TRBJ1-2,few,TRBV6-1,CASRSLTLLGRYTF,TGTGCCAGCAGGTCCTTGACACTTCTAGGGCGCTACACCTTC
TRBD1,TRBJ2-7,few,TRBV18,CASSPLSRTGNHEQYF,TGTGCCAGCTCACCGCTGAGCCGGACAGGTAACCACGAGCAGTACTTC
TRBD2,TRBJ2-1,.,TRBV28,CASGRDGGVGEQFF,TGTGCCAGCGGCCGGGACGGGGGGGTTGGTGAGCAGTTCTTC
.,TRBJ2-7,.,TRBV20-1,CSARVVYEQYF,TGCAGTGCTAGAGTCGTCTACGAGCAGTACTTC
TRBD1,TRBJ2-1,.,TRBV24-1,CATSNRGHEQFF,TGTGCCACCAGTAACAGGGGGCATGAGCAGTTCTTC
.,TRBJ1-2,.,TRBV7-6,CASSLVRGGYTF,TGTGCCAGCAGCTTAGTGCGGGGAGGCTACACCTTC
.,TRBJ2-5,.,TRBV12-3/TRBV12-4,CASSLEWGSGETQYF,TGTGCCAGCAGTTTAGAGTGGGGGAGCGGAGAGACCCAGTACTTC
.,TRBJ1-5,few,TRBV5-1,CASSPGPVPAVSQHF,TGCGCCAGCAGCCCAGGGCCGGTGCCGGCCGTTTCCCAGCATTTT
.,TRBJ2-6,few,TRBV4-1,CASSLGRVQSGANVLTF,TGCGCCAGCAGCCTAGGACGGGTACAGTCTGGGGCCAACGTCCTGACTTTC
.,TRBJ2-1,.,TRBV7-9,CASSFTRGIVYNEQFF,TGTGCCAGCAGCTTTACCCGGGGAATTGTTTACAATGAGCAGTTCTTC
.,TRBJ1-3,.,TRBV29-1,CSAMDTSKGNTIYF,TGCAGCGCGATGGACACCTCGAAGGGAAACACCATATATTTT
.,TRBJ2-4,few,TRBV24-1,CATSEPGLAKNIQYF,TGTGCCACCAGTGAGCCGGGACTAGCCAAAAACATTCAGTACTTC
.,TRBJ1-6,.,TRBV28,CASSLSGAENSPLHF,TGTGCCAGCAGCCTTTCAGGGGCGGAGAATTCACCCCTCCACTTT
TRBD2,TRBJ2-1,few,TRBV5-4,CASSSAGGHNEQFF,TGTGCCAGCAGCTCGGCGGGAGGGCACAATGAGCAGTTCTTC
TRBD1,TRBJ2-7,.,TRBV6-1,CASGKDREAYEQYF,TGTGCCAGCGGCAAGGACAGGGAGGCCTACGAGCAGTACTTC
.,TRBJ1-1,.,TRBV5-1,CASSWAGRANTEAFF,TGCGCCAGCAGCTGGGCGGGACGGGCGAACACTGAAGCTTTCTTT
.,TRBJ2-7,.,TRBV5-1,CASSLVTSSYEQYF,TGCGCCAGCAGCTTGGTCACCTCCTCCTACGAGCAGTACTTC
.,TRBJ2-1,few,TRBV7-2,CASSLAGIVNEQFF,TGTGCCAGCAGCTTAGCGGGGATCGTCAATGAGCAGTTCTTC